The 17 T cell receptor beta chains reported below all come from one sample, sequenced in a study of identical twins. TCRdb ran MiXCR on the 5' RACE reads and lists one entry per CDR3 protein. This table has 540,000 or so distinct CDR3 sequences, 20% to 25% appearing once. These same records also appear under a second study, on yellow fever vaccine responses in identical twins.

The sequencing input was CD4+ T cells sorted from blood. The source is a woman between 18 and 30 years old in good health.

This chain's CDR3 is CASSPTGQGNIQYF. The CDR3 DNA sequence: TGTGCCAGCTCACCCACCGGACAGGGGAACATTCAGTACTTC. The chain couples TRBV18 to TRBJ2-4; 9 nucleotides align to TRBD1. The trim removed 3 bases at V and 7 bases at J, leaving 4 bases unmatched. The CDR3 contains 14 residues. The germline V gene encodes CDR1 KGHSH and CDR2 LQKENI.

This chain links TRBV3-1 with TRBJ2-7, with D possibly matching TRBD2 (5 bases). Per germline, CDR1 LGHDT and CDR2 YNNKEL (reference sequence). V dropped 6 bases and J dropped 3 bases, with 6 bases sitting between them. The CDR3 contains 11 residues. CDR3 sequence: CASRRGYEQYF. CDR3 nucleotides: TGTGCCAGCAGACGGGGCTACGAGCAGTACTTC.

The CDR3 reads CASSLPSFRGPHGYTF. The DNA of the CDR3 is TGTGCCAGCAGTTTGCCCAGCTTCAGGGGACCTCATGGCTACACCTTC. J is TRBJ1-2 and V is TRBV12-3 or TRBV12-4; the D gene is possibly TRBD1 (6 bases). V dropped 3 bases and J dropped 6 bases, with 20 bases sitting between them. The CDR3 consists of 16 residues.

The table lists this clonotype with a few counts. The genes are TRBV29-1 and TRBJ2-1; unclear D gene. CDR3 size: 14 residues. Per germline, CDR1 SQVTM and CDR2 ANQGSEA. Trimming removed 4 bases from V and 5 bases from J, with 15 bases in between. Here the CDR3 DNA reads TGCAGCGTTGCGAAGGGCCCCCTTGACAATGAGCAGTTCTTC. It translates to CSVAKGPLDNEQFF.

J is TRBJ2-3 and V is TRBV11-3; maybe TRBD2 (6 bases). CDR3 length: 15 residues. CDR1 SGHNT and CDR2 YENEEA come from the germline V gene. V shed 1 base and J shed 3 bases, with 11 bases lying between them. As DNA, the CDR3 is TGTGCCAGCAGCTTAGGCACGGCGGGAACAGATACGCAGTATTTT. Protein product: CASSLGTAGTDTQYF.

This clonotype was observed a few times. V usage is TRBV18 and J usage is TRBJ2-7, with 7 bases that match TRBD1. Trimming removed 2 bases from V and 2 bases from J; junction bases left unmatched: 3. The CDR3 consists of 14 residues. The germline CDR1 and CDR2 sequences are KGHSH and LQKENI. This chain's CDR3 is CASSPGQDPYEQYF. Here the CDR3 DNA reads TGTGCCAGCTCACCAGGACAGGACCCCTACGAGCAGTACTTC.

A few counts support this clonotype. The chain couples TRBV20-1 to TRBJ2-2; D unclear. The CDR3 is made up of 14 amino acids. Trimming shortened V by 3 bases and J by 0 bases, and 8 bases separated the two germline ends. CDR1 is DFQATT and CDR2 is SNEGSKA in the germline V gene (reference sequence). CDR3 region: CSARATANTGELFF. The CDR3 coding sequence is TGCAGTGCTAGGGCAACCGCGAACACCGGGGAGCTGTTTTTT.

The gene calls are TRBV5-8 and TRBJ2-1; D possibly corresponds to TRBD2 (6 bases). The germline V gene has CDR1 SGHTS and CDR2 YDEGEE. V lost 7 bases to trimming and J lost 6 bases, with 20 bases between them. This CDR3 region has 15 residues. The CDR3 nucleotides read TGTGCCAGCCCTAGTGGTTGGAGGGGCGGCAATGAGCAGTTCTTC. Encoded protein: CASPSGWRGGNEQFF.

V and J are TRBV7-9 and TRBJ2-3; no reliable D call. This CDR3 spans 14 amino acids. Germline V gene data show CDR1 as SEHNR and CDR2 as FQNEAQ (reference sequence). The ends were cut back, 5 bases at V and 1 base at J, with 10 bases in the middle. This chain's CDR3 is CASSPNWGTDTQYF. CDR3 DNA: TGTGCCAGCAGCCCAAACTGGGGCACAGATACGCAGTATTTT.

The chain is built from TRBV4-1 and TRBJ2-1; 8 bases fit TRBD2. This CDR3 spans 16 amino acids. CDR1 is MGHRA and CDR2 is YSYEKL in the germline V gene. The V and J ends lost 0 bases and 4 bases, in that order; junction bases with no gene match: 5. CDR3 sequence reads: CASSQDDSGKYNEQFF. CDR3 sequence (DNA): TGCGCCAGCAGCCAAGATGATAGCGGGAAGTACAATGAGCAGTTCTTC.

This clonotype was recorded a few times. The chain employs TRBV14 and TRBJ2-5, with 9 bases that match TRBD2. CDR3 size: 16 residues. The V gene's germline CDR1 is SGHDN and CDR2 FVKESK. V lost 4 bases and J lost 3; bases outside the gene matches: 9. In DNA, the CDR3 is TGTGCCAGCAGCCCCGGAATACTAGCGGGCAAAGAGACCCAGTACTTC. Protein product: CASSPGILAGKETQYF. The full variable domain, completed using reference TRBV14 and TRBJ2-5, is EAGVTQFPSHSVIEKGQTVTLRCDPISGHDNLYWYRRVMGKEIKFLLHFVKESKQDESGMPNNRFLAERTGGTYSTLKVQPAELEDSGVYFCASSPGILAGKETQYFGPGTRLLVL.

This clonotype was recorded a few times. The chain couples TRBV2 to TRBJ2-7; D gene uncertain. The V and J ends lost 3 bases and 4 bases respectively, with 4 bases between them. The germline CDR1 and CDR2 sequences are SNHLY and FYNNEI. This CDR3 region has 11 residues. The CDR3: CASSDEYEQYF. DNA of the CDR3: TGTGCCAGCAGTGACGAGTACGAGCAGTACTTC.

The count of this clonotype is one. The chain carries TRBV12-1 and TRBJ2-7; no check of the table's D call, TRBD2, against the DNA was made. TRBV12-1 is labeled a pseudogene. The CDR3 loop spans 16 amino acids. The CDR3 loop reads CASSQGGRVRPNEQYF. The CDR3 DNA follows: TGTGCCAGCAGCCAGGGCGGGAGGGTTCGCCCTAACGAGCAGTACTTC.

This rearrangement joins TRBV20-1 to TRBJ2-1; D might be TRBD2 (7 bases). CDR1 and CDR2 from the germline V gene are DFQATT and SNEGSKA (reference sequence). V lost 0 bases and J 7 bases, leaving 16 bases between the germline ends. The CDR3 runs to 15 residues. CDR3 in amino acids: CSARDPKGGRNEQFF. The CDR3 DNA sequence: TGCAGTGCTAGAGACCCCAAGGGGGGGCGTAATGAGCAGTTCTTC.

This clonotype has a handful of counts. The CDR3 loop is CATHLKGRTTDTQYF. Here the CDR3 DNA reads TGTGCCACTCATCTCAAGGGGCGAACCACAGATACGCAGTATTTT. The chain links TRBV6-1 to TRBJ2-3, with a possible D match to TRBD1 (5 bases). Deletions cut 10 bases from V and 2 bases from J, with 19 bases between. The germline CDR1 and CDR2 sequences are MNHNS and SASEGT. This CDR3 spans 15 amino acids.

The V and J genes are TRBV15 and TRBJ2-5; perhaps TRBD1 as D (5 bases). V dropped 1 base and J dropped 7 bases, with 13 bases sitting between them. The CDR3 is 14 residues long. From germline, CDR1 is LNHNV and CDR2 YYDKDF (reference sequence). The CDR3 nucleotides are TGTGCCACCAGCAGAGGGGGCAGGATGGGGACCCAGTACTTC. Its protein is CATSRGGRMGTQYF.

For the CDR3, the DNA is TGTGCCAGCAGCTTACTGGACCTTAGGGGAGGGGCCAACGTCCTGACTTTC. It codes for CASSLLDLRGGANVLTF. The chain is built from TRBV7-9 and TRBJ2-6; the D gene is possibly TRBD1 (5 bases). The CDR3 consists of 17 residues. The V end was cut by 2 bases, the J end by 4 bases, with 15 bases between. From germline, CDR1 is SEHNR and CDR2 FQNEAQ (reference sequence).